This is a list of T cell receptor beta chains from one sample in a study of shared clonotypes between healthy human individuals. Profiling relied on immunoSEQ multiplex PCR, and the TCRdb table lists in-frame clones only, not all of them. The table has around 2,000,000 clones, about 95% seen once. The sample was naive CD8+ T cells sorted from blood. These receptors all stem from a man aged 18 to 29 in good health. The CDR3 runs from the conserved cysteine through the conserved F or W. A D gene is named only where the DNA matches it firmly. Clone size is stated in some rows and not others, as once, few, many or a class when expanded.

V gene: TRBV7-7
D gene: -
J gene: TRBJ2-7
clone size: -
CDR3 DNA: TGTGCTAGCAGCCTAGCTCACGACTACGAGCAGTACTTC
CDR3 protein: CASSLAHDYEQYF

V gene: TRBV30
D gene: TRBD1
J gene: TRBJ2-5
clone size: -
CDR3 DNA: TGTGCCTGGGGGCCGGGACAGGGGTCTGTGGAGACCCAGTACTTC
CDR3 protein: CAWGPGQGSVETQYF

V gene: TRBV5-1
D gene: -
J gene: TRBJ1-1
clone size: -
CDR3 DNA: TGCGCCAGCAGCTCAGGGAATTTGGAAGCTTTCTTT
CDR3 protein: CASSSGNLEAFF

V gene: TRBV27
D gene: -
J gene: TRBJ2-3
clone size: once
CDR3 DNA: TGTGCCAGCAGTTTCTCCCGAGTACCCTCTAGCACAGATACGCAGTATTTT
CDR3 protein: CASSFSRVPSSTDTQYF

V gene: TRBV4-3
D gene: TRBD2
J gene: TRBJ2-1
clone size: -
CDR3 DNA: TGCGCCAGCAGCCAAGAGACCGGGACTAGCGGGAGAAATGAGCAGTTCTTC
CDR3 protein: CASSQETGTSGRNEQFF

V gene: TRBV4-1
D gene: -
J gene: TRBJ2-7
clone size: -
CDR3 DNA: TGCGCCAGCAGCCAAGATGGGATTAGCGGCGTCTCCTACGAGCAGTACTTC
CDR3 protein: CASSQDGISGVSYEQYF

V gene: TRBV28
D gene: TRBD1
J gene: TRBJ2-3
clone size: -
CDR3 DNA: TGTGCCAGCAGTGGACAGGGAGGCACAGATACGCAGTATTTT
CDR3 protein: CASSGQGGTDTQYF

V gene: TRBV18
D gene: TRBD1
J gene: TRBJ1-2
clone size: few
CDR3 DNA: TGTGCCAGCTCTCAGGGGGCGGCTAACTATGGCTACACCTTC
CDR3 protein: CASSQGAANYGYTF

V gene: TRBV15
D gene: -
J gene: TRBJ2-5
clone size: -
CDR3 DNA: TGTGCCACCAGCAGCTCGCCGTTCCGGGCAGTCCAAGAGACCCAGTACTTC
CDR3 protein: CATSSSPFRAVQETQYF

V gene: TRBV10-2
D gene: TRBD1
J gene: TRBJ2-6
clone size: -
CDR3 DNA: TGCGCCAGCAGTGGGTTAGGGGCGGACAGGGAAGGATCTGGGGCCAACGTCCTGACTTTC
CDR3 protein: CASSGLGADREGSGANVLTF

V gene: TRBV2
D gene: TRBD1
J gene: TRBJ1-6
clone size: -
CDR3 DNA: TGTGCCAGCGAGGACAGGCGGAATATCGCGGTCGGTTGGTATCCCCTCCACTTT
CDR3 protein: CASEDRRNIAVGWYPLHF

V gene: TRBV27
D gene: TRBD2
J gene: TRBJ2-1
clone size: -
CDR3 DNA: TGTGCCAGCGGGGAGGTAGCTAGCGGGAGAAATGAGCAGTTCTTC
CDR3 protein: CASGEVASGRNEQFF

V gene: TRBV14
D gene: -
J gene: TRBJ1-3
clone size: -
CDR3 DNA: TGTGCCAGCAGCCAAGGAAGGTCCGCTGGAAACACCATATATTTT
CDR3 protein: CASSQGRSAGNTIYF

V gene: TRBV27
D gene: -
J gene: TRBJ1-2
clone size: -
CDR3 DNA: TGTGCCAGCAGTTCCTACGGCGAACAGGGTAATTTGGGTGGCTACACCTTC
CDR3 protein: CASSSYGEQGNLGGYTF

V gene: TRBV2
D gene: -
J gene: TRBJ1-1
clone size: -
CDR3 DNA: TGTGCCAGCACTCAGGGGCTGATGAACACTGAAGCTTTCTTT
CDR3 protein: CASTQGLMNTEAFF

V gene: TRBV18
D gene: -
J gene: TRBJ2-5
clone size: -
CDR3 DNA: TGTGCCAGCTCACCAATCGCGGGGCTAGGGGAGACCCAGTACTTC
CDR3 protein: CASSPIAGLGETQYF

V gene: TRBV6-1
D gene: -
J gene: TRBJ1-1
clone size: -
CDR3 DNA: TGTGCCAGCAGTGAAATCACAGACATGAACACTGAAGCTTTCTTT
CDR3 protein: CASSEITDMNTEAFF